This T cell receptor (beta chain) was sequenced in a study of blood T cells in healthy people across ages. On the study more broadly: There was about one barcoded beta molecule captured by template switching per two T cells.

The V segment lost 7 bases and the J segment 1 base; nucleotides outside the gene matches: 9. CDR1 is SGHRS and CDR2 is YFSETQ in the germline V gene. This CDR3 comprises 15 residues. This clonotype came up a few times. PCR was performed a second time for 7 to 11 cycles using a sample-barcoded 5' primer and a J-beta primer mix. Each cDNA molecule carried a tag from a template-switch adaptor that contained 12 random nucleotides. Each CDR3 protein gets one entry after TCRdb re-called the 5' RACE reads with MiXCR. The repertoire holds more than 900,000 distinct CDR3 sequences, with less than 25% as singletons. This sample was also put to use in a study of T cells of mothers and their children.

The sequence was collected from a girl aged 2 to 9 in good health. The rearrangement links TRBV5-1 to TRBJ2-3; 7 nucleotides agree with TRBD2. The sample taken for sequencing was blood. The CDR3 DNA sequence: TGCGCCAGCTGCCGGGGCGCGGGGGGCACAGATACGCAGTATTTT. Translated, it gives CASCRGAGGTDTQYF.